This TCR beta chain was obtained from a study of response to subunit inactivated influenza vaccine. TCRdb called the RT-PCR reads again in MiXCR, with one record for every CDR3 protein. The sample includes fewer than 550,000 distinct CDR3 sequences, about 25% seen only once; the top ten take approximately 2%. The source of this sequence is a man aged 50 or older who received an inactivated influenza vaccine. The sequencing used CD4+ T cells sorted from PBMCs, collected more than 4 days after vaccination.

The CDR3: CASINPGQGANEQYF. The CDR3 DNA reads TGTGCCAGCATCAACCCAGGACAGGGGGCCAACGAGCAGTACTTC. The rearrangement uses TRBV28 and TRBJ2-7; 11 bases map to TRBD1. CDR3 length: 15 amino acids. Trimming cost V 7 bases and J 5 bases; bases outside gene matches: 10. Germline values: CDR1 MDHEN, CDR2 SYDVKM.